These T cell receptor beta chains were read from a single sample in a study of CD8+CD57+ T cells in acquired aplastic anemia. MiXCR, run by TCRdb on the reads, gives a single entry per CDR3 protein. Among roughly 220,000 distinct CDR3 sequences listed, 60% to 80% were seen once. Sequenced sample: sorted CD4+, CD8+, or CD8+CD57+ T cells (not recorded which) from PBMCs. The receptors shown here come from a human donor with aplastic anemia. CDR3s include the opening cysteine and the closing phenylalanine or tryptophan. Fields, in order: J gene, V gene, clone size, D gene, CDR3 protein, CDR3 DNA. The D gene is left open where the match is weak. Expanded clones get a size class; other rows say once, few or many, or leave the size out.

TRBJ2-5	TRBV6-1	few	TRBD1	CASSAGTGHQETQYF	TGTGCCAGCAGCGCTGGGACAGGCCACCAAGAGACCCAGTACTTC
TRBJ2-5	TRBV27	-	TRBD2	CASSLMGTSRGETQYF	TGTGCCAGCAGTTTAATGGGGACTAGCCGGGGGGAGACCCAGTACTTC
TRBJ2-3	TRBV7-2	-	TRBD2	CASSFAGGSTDTQYF	TGTGCCAGCAGCTTTGCGGGAGGGAGCACAGATACGCAGTATTTT
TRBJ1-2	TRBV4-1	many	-	CASSQVAGFYGYTF	TGCGCCAGCAGCCAAGTAGCCGGGTTCTATGGCTACACCTTC
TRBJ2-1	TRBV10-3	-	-	CATLGPGYSNEQFF	TGTGCCACTTTGGGTCCAGGATATAGCAATGAGCAGTTCTTC
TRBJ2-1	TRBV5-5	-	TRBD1	CASSFLGQGLNEQFF	TGCGCCAGCAGCTTCTTGGGACAGGGGTTGAATGAGCAGTTCTTC
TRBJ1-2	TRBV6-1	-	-	CASSVAWTF	TGTGCCAGCAGTGTGGCTTGGACCTTC
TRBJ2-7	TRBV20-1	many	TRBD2	CSADRLAGSSYEQYF	TGCAGTGCTGATAGACTAGCGGGTAGCTCCTACGAGCAGTACTTC
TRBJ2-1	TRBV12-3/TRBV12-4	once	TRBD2	CASRTSGSNEQFF	TGTGCCAGCAGGACTAGCGGGAGTAATGAGCAGTTCTTC
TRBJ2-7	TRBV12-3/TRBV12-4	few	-	CASRDAISYEQYF	TGTGCCAGCAGGGACGCGATCTCCTACGAGCAGTACTTC
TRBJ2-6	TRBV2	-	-	CASSELQDGANVLTF	TGTGCCAGCAGCGAACTACAGGATGGGGCCAACGTCCTGACTTTC
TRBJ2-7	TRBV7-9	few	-	CASSLSSRGRSYEQYF	TGTGCCAGCAGCTTAAGTAGCAGGGGACGATCCTACGAGCAGTACTTC
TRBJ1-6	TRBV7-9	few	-	CASSPVQGTSPLHF	TGTGCCAGCAGCCCAGTACAGGGAACTTCACCCCTCCACTTT
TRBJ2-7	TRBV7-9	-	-	CASSLIDGEQYF	TGTGCCAGCAGCTTAATCGATGGAGAGCAGTACTTC
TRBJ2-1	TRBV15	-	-	CATSRGTIPNEQFF	TGTGCCACCAGCAGAGGAACTATACCCAATGAGCAGTTCTTC
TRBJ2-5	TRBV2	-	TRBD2	CASKRDEETQYF	TGTGCCAGCAAGCGGGATGAAGAGACCCAGTACTTC
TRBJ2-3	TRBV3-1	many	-	CASSQGGGHPTDTQYF	TGTGCCAGCAGCCAAGGGGGGGGGCACCCCACAGATACGCAGTATTTT